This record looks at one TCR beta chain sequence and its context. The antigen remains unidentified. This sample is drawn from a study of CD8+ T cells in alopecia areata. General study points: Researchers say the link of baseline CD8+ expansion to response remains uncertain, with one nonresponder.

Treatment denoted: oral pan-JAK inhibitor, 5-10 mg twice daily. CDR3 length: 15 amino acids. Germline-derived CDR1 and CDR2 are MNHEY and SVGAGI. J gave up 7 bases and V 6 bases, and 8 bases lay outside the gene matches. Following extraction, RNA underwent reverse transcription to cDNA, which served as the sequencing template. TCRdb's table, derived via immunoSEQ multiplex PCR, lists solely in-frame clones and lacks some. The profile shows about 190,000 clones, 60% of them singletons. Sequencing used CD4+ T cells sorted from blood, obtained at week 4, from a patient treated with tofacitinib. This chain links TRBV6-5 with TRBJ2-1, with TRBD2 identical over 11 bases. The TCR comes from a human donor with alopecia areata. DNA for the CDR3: TGTGCCAGCAGGGGGCCGGGACTAGCGGAGAATGAGCAGTTCTTC. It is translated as CASRGPGLAENEQFF.